The clone carrying this TCR beta chain was recorded at least ten times. The antigen is undetermined. Genomic DNA provided the template from which TCR beta VDJ and CDR3 profiles were obtained. TCRdb analysed the reads with MiXCR anew, one entry per CDR3 protein. The repertoire holds roughly 190,000 distinct CDR3 sequences, with roughly half as singletons. This sample was taken from a study of CD8+CD57+ T cells in acquired aplastic anemia. The CDR3 sequence is 16 residues long. Trimming at V came to 1 base and at J to 7 bases, leaving 5 bases not matched to a gene. Germline CDR1 is SGHRS and CDR2 is YFSETQ. The study's findings and limits: A set of twenty-nine CD8+ CDR3 sequences was shared between patients and controls, and these sequences appeared highly expressed in patients.

The sequenced material came from sorted CD4+, CD8+, or CD8+CD57+ T cells (not recorded which) from PBMCs. The source is a human donor in good health, serving as a control. The chain carries TRBV5-1 and TRBJ1-6, with 10 bases identical to TRBD1. The CDR3 nucleotides read TGCGCCAGCAGCTTGAGCCCGGGACAGGGGAATTCACCCCTCCACTTT. It codes for CASSLSPGQGNSPLHF.